Given below is one T cell receptor (beta chain) in context. The entry originates in a study of blood T cell repertoires in COVID-19. Profiled with immunoSEQ multiplex PCR; TCRdb holds only in-frame clones, not every one. The table includes roughly 150,000 clones, about 90% detected once. This receptor was identified in a man aged 55-75 years with acute or convalescent COVID-19. The sample was peripheral blood.

CDR3: CASSPRGSGANVLTF. In nucleotides, the CDR3 is TGTGCCAGCAGCCCAAGGGGCTCTGGGGCCAACGTCCTGACTTTC. The genes are TRBV6-6 and TRBJ2-6; weak D call: TRBD1 (5 bases). Between the trimmed V and J ends, which lost 6 bases and 0 bases, there was a span of 9 bases. CDR1 MNHNY and CDR2 SVGAGI come from the germline V gene (reference sequence). The CDR3 length is 15 residues.